The sample holds many counts of the clone carrying this T cell receptor beta chain. No antigen is known for it. This sample's time point: patch test 3, about 24 weeks after DPC sensitization. Stated treatment: therapeutic diphenylcyclopropenone sensitization with weekly scalp DPC. Blood, whole and unfractionated, served as the source for total RNA extraction. This record comes from a study of human T cells and chemical hapten exposure. The wider study: A roughly 2 cm by roughly 2 cm inner upper arm patch received 2% DPC for sensitization. General observations from the study: Significantly more large CDR3 similarity clusters arose among expanded TCRs than among controls.

TCRdb independently ran MiXCR on the RACE reads; one entry per CDR3 protein. The table shows roughly 150,000 distinct CDR3 sequences, with 25% to 35% occurring only once. Deletions cut 3 bases from V and 5 bases from J, with 8 bases between. Germline V gene sequence: CDR1 SGDLS, CDR2 YYNGEE. This CDR3 spans 12 amino acids. The source was whole blood, collected in connection with sensitization to the hapten diphenylcyclopropenone (DPC). The chain recombines TRBV9 with TRBJ1-2, with unresolved D. This TCR derives from a woman between 18 and 29 years old with alopecia areata. Some clones in this sample may be carry-over from other donors' samples. CDR3 loop: CASSAGVYGYTF. The CDR3 nucleotides read TGTGCCAGCAGCGCAGGAGTTTATGGCTACACCTTC.